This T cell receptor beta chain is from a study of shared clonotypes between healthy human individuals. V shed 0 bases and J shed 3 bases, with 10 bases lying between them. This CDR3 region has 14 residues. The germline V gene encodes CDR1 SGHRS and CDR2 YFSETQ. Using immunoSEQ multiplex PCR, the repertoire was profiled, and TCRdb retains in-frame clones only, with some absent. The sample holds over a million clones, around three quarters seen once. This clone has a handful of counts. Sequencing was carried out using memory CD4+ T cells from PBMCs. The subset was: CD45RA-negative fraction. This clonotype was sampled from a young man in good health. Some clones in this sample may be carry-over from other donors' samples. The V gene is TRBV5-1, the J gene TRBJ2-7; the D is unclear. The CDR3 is CASSLGVRLYEQYF. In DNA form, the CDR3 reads TGCGCCAGCAGCTTGGGGGTCAGGCTCTACGAGCAGTACTTC.